The 11 T cell receptor beta chains below all came from one sample that was sequenced in a study of T cells in Graves' hyperthyroidism and ophthalmopathy. There were TCR beta CDR3 regions amplified from RNA transcripts. Primed by the HTBI set, a first-round RT-PCR was run on the TCR CDR3. Using its own MiXCR run on the multiplex PCR reads, TCRdb lists one record per CDR3 protein. Of about 700,000 distinct CDR3 sequences listed, about 45% are singletons. The sequencing input was peripheral blood or thyroid tissue (not recorded which). These TCRs come from an adult man with Graves' disease, either hyperthyroidism or ophthalmopathy (not recorded which).

This clonotype was picked up many times. V is TRBV5-1 and J is TRBJ1-6; 8 bases are a match to TRBD1. From germline, CDR1 is SGHRS and CDR2 YFSETQ. Trimming cost V 4 bases and J 13 bases; bases outside gene matches: 7. The CDR3 is 13 amino acids. Here the CDR3 reads CASSPGTGVPLHF. The CDR3 region has the DNA TGCGCCAGCAGCCCCGGGACAGGTGTTCCCCTCCACTTT.

A remark on this clonotype: A read error is possible here, since a much larger clone lies one base away. The chain joins TRBV10-3 to TRBJ1-4; 11 bases map to TRBD1. CDR1 is ENHRY and CDR2 is SYGVKD in the germline V gene. This CDR3 has 14 residues. V trimming: 4 bases; J trimming: 5 bases; junction bases outside the gene matches: 0. For the CDR3, the DNA is TGTGCCATCAGTGGGACAGGGGGCAATGAAAAACTGTTTTTT. Its protein is CAISGTGGNEKLFF.

This clonotype was seen a few times. V gene TRBV7-9 combines with J gene TRBJ1-2; D is possibly TRBD1 (6 bases). Trimming shortened V by 4 bases and J by 4 bases, and 16 bases separated the two germline ends. This CDR3 is 15 amino acids long. Germline values: CDR1 SEHNR, CDR2 FQNEAQ (reference sequence). CDR3 bases: TGTGCCAGCAGCTACAACCTGGACAGCTCCTATGGCTACACCTTC. It encodes CASSYNLDSSYGYTF.

The V gene is TRBV2, the J gene TRBJ1-2, with 12 nucleotides matching TRBD1. With 8 bases clipped from V and 0 bases from J, the junction kept 4 bases outside the gene matches. The CDR3 contains 15 residues. Looked up from germline, CDR1 is SNHLY and CDR2 is FYNNEI. CDR3 DNA sequence: TGTGCCAGCCCGGGACAGGGGGCTGCTAACTATGGCTACACCTTC. Translation: CASPGQGAANYGYTF.

J is TRBJ1-2 and V is TRBV25-1; D unclear. CDR1 is MGHDK, CDR2 SYGVNS, per germline. Trimming stripped 5 bases from V and 8 bases from J, with 15 bases between. The CDR3 consists of 13 residues. The CDR3 region has the DNA TGTGCCAGCAGTACCGCTGAGGGTCTCGGCTACACCTTC. This encodes CASSTAEGLGYTF.

The genes are TRBV5-6 and TRBJ2-7, with D maybe TRBD2 (6 bases). V lost 10 bases to trimming and J lost 0 bases, with 11 bases between them. This CDR3 region has 12 residues. Germline CDR1 and CDR2: SGHDT and YYEEEE. The CDR3 coding sequence is TGTGCCCCACGGGGGTCCTCCTACGAGCAGTACTTC. This encodes CAPRGSSYEQYF. Full variable domain (remainder filled in from reference TRBV5-6 and TRBJ2-7): DAGVTQSPTHLIKTRGQQVTLRCSPKSGHDTVSWYQQALGQGPQFIFQYYEEEERQRGNFPDRFSGHQFPNYSSELNVNALLLGDSALYLCAPRGSSYEQYFGPGTRLTVT.

In its sample, this clonotype was seen many times. V and J are TRBV15 and TRBJ2-7; D might be TRBD2 (6 bases). In germline, CDR1 is LNHNV, CDR2 YYDKDF (reference sequence). Trimming shortened V by 0 bases and J by 4 bases, and 7 bases separated the two germline ends. The CDR3 consists of 13 residues. DNA for the CDR3: TGTGCCACCAGCAGAGATGGGGGGTACGAGCAGTACTTC. Amino acid sequence: CATSRDGGYEQYF.

J is TRBJ2-5 and V is TRBV2; 8 bases line up with TRBD2. The V gene end was trimmed by 7 bases and the J gene end by 7 bases; junction bases not matched to a gene: 5. The V gene's germline CDR1 is SNHLY and CDR2 FYNNEI. The CDR3 spans 12 residues. This chain's CDR3 is CASTKRGGTQYF. The CDR3 DNA reads as TGTGCCAGCACCAAACGGGGGGGGACCCAGTACTTC.

CDR3 coding DNA: TGTGCCAGCAGCGTATCCGATAATAGCAATCAGCCCCAGCATTTT. Its protein product is CASSVSDNSNQPQHF. V usage is TRBV9 and J usage is TRBJ1-5, with no clear D. The germline V gene has CDR1 SGDLS and CDR2 YYNGEE. Trimming removed 1 base at V and 0 bases at J, with 8 bases between. There are 15 residues in the CDR3.

This rearrangement joins TRBV7-9 to TRBJ2-7; TRBD1 aligns across 7 bases. The CDR3 is 17 residues long. V was clipped by 5 bases and J by 0 bases; unmatched bases: 13. Germline lookup yields CDR1 SEHNR and CDR2 FQNEAQ (reference sequence). CDR3 sequence: CASSPLDRIPFSYEQYF. The CDR3 bases are TGTGCCAGCAGCCCTTTGGACAGGATACCTTTCTCCTACGAGCAGTACTTC. Supplemented by reference TRBV7-9 and TRBJ2-7, the full variable domain reads DTGVSQNPRHKITKRGQNVTFRCDPISEHNRLYWYRQTLGQGPEFLTYFQNEAQLEKSRLLSDRFSAERPKGSFSTLEIQRTEQGDSAMYLCASSPLDRIPFSYEQYFGPGTRLTVT.

About this clonotype itself: A much larger clone lies one base from this, so it may be a read error. This sequence joins TRBV29-1 and TRBJ1-4, with a weak D call TRBD1 (5 bases). In germline, CDR1 is SQVTM, CDR2 ANQGSEA. This CDR3 is built from 14 residues. V lost 1 base to trimming and J lost 7 bases, with 13 bases between them. CDR3 coding DNA: TGCAGCGTTGAAGGAGGGGATGGGGCTGAAAAACTGTTTTTT. Amino acid sequence: CSVEGGDGAEKLFF.